This paragraph reports one T cell receptor (beta chain). This entry is derived from a study of control samples from healthy donors and cancer patients. The protocol was immunoSEQ multiplex PCR, while the TCRdb copy is restricted to in-frame clones and leaves out a portion. The data hold about 150,000 clones, with more than 85% observed a single time. V gave up 7 bases and J gave up 1 base, with 13 bases separating them. Germline CDR1 is MNHEY and CDR2 is SVGAGI. The CDR3 runs to 14 residues. This sequence originates from a woman aged 40 to 49 in good health. The rearrangement uses TRBV6-5 and TRBJ1-1; perhaps TRBD1 as D (5 bases). Source material: blood. In DNA, the CDR3 is TGTGCCAGCACCGCGGGGCTGACGAACACTGAAGCTTTCTTT. It yields the protein CASTAGLTNTEAFF.